This T cell receptor (beta chain) was sequenced in a study of metastatic and nonmetastatic thyroid tumors. Study in general: From malignant and benign thyroid patients, repertoires in blood and in tumor or nodule tissue were compared.

This clone was seen repeatedly, ten times or more. The antigen remains unidentified. Germline V lookup: CDR1 SGHRS, CDR2 YFSETQ. CDR3 length: 15 residues. J was trimmed by 3 bases and V by 4 bases; bases with no gene match: 4. In the study's own analysis: In papillary thyroid cancer, a distant-metastasis classifier was built using CDR3 differences across clinicopathological groups. Using MiXCR, TCRdb reanalyzed the PCR reads. TCRdb, rather than the study authors, made the V and J calls. The data show about 20,000 clones, 15% to 19% seen once. Every patient underwent thyroid surgery untreated. Findings and limits, study-wide: According to reports, the diversity of TCR beta was significantly higher in malignant thyroid tumors than in benign nodules, and this held in both blood and tumor samples.

The sequencing sample was made of blood. This clonotype originated in a female donor with papillary thyroid cancer or a benign thyroid nodule (not recorded which). Some clones in this sample may be carry-over from other donors' samples. The chain links TRBV5-1 to TRBJ2-1; TRBD2 aligns across 10 bases. The CDR3 DNA reads as TGCGCCAGCAGCGAACTAGCGGGGTACTACAATGAGCAGTTCTTC. It specifies CASSELAGYYNEQFF. The whole variable domain, remainder taken from reference TRBV5-1 and TRBJ2-1, is KAGVTQTPRYLIKTRGQQVTLSCSPISGHRSVSWYQQTPGQGLQFLFEYFSETQRNKGNFPGRFSGRQFSNSRSEMNVSTLELGDSALYLCASSELAGYYNEQFFGPGTRLTVL.